This T cell receptor beta chain was observed in a study of OX40 agonist ivuxolimab in advanced cancers. Study background: A male proportion of about 84% was recorded, with mean age about 62 years and range roughly 23 to 79. Prior therapy, whether anti-PD-1, anti-PD-L1 or anti-CTLA-4, was allowed, and roughly 44% had some. Among those treated, three patients had partial responses, one with hepatocellular carcinoma and two with cutaneous melanoma.

In regard to this clone: No antigen is known for it.

The CDR3 sequence is 14 residues long. V was trimmed by 1 base and J by 6 bases, leaving 12 bases between them. Germline CDR1 MDHEN, CDR2 SYDVKM. Points from the study as a whole: At doses 0.1 to 3.0 mg/kg, CD4+ and CD8+ clones expanded.

Assay: immunoSEQ multiplex PCR; the TCRdb copy retains only in-frame clones and omits some. The sample shows about 120,000 clones, 75% to 90% of them seen only once. The TCR originated in an adult with an advanced solid tumor such as melanoma, head and neck, liver or kidney cancer. The chain combines TRBV28 with TRBJ1-2; D possibly corresponds to TRBD1 (5 bases). Specimen: CD4+ or CD8+ T cells sorted from blood, collected in a trial of the OX40 agonist ivuxolimab. CDR3 coding DNA: TGTGCCAGCAGTTTATCTCAGGGAATAAATGGCTACACCTTC. Translation gives CASSLSQGINGYTF.